The 9 T cell receptor beta chains below were found in one sample sequenced in a study of T cell changes during pregnancy in multiple sclerosis. Produced via immunoSEQ multiplex PCR; TCRdb's table is partial and in-frame only. In the table there are 75,000 to 85,000 clones, about 92% of which are singletons. The material sequenced was peripheral blood, taken in the second trimester of pregnancy. The receptors originated from a female donor with multiple sclerosis, enrolled in a pregnancy study.

J is TRBJ2-2 and V is TRBV9; D possibly corresponds to TRBD1 (6 bases). There are 17 residues in the CDR3. V lost 3 bases, J lost 6 bases, and 21 bases lay in between. The germline V gene has CDR1 SGDLS and CDR2 YYNGEE. The CDR3 DNA sequence: TGTGCCAGCAGCGGAGACAGGCCCCTTGTAGGTTCCGGGGAGCTGTTTTTT. This codes for CASSGDRPLVGSGELFF.

V and J are TRBV27 and TRBJ2-3, with TRBD2 identical over 11 bases. Unmatched junction bases numbered 39, after V lost 8 bases and J lost 11 bases. Germline loops: CDR1 MNHEY, CDR2 SMNVEV (reference sequence). The CDR3 runs 23 residues. This CDR3 is CASARTGLAAFGRYSMDDGEQYF. DNA for the CDR3: TGTGCCAGCGCTCGAACGGGACTAGCGGCCTTCGGACGATATTCAATGGACGACGGTGAGCAGTATTTT.

The chain is built from TRBV10-3 and TRBJ2-1, with a possible D match to TRBD2 (5 bases). The CDR3 runs to 12 residues. Germline CDR1 and CDR2: ENHRY and SYGVKD. Trimming removed 7 bases from V and 7 bases from J, with 11 bases in between. The CDR3: CAIMGPGNEQFF. CDR3 coding DNA: TGTGCCATCATGGGTCCGGGGAATGAGCAGTTCTTC.

The chain couples TRBV5-6 to TRBJ1-2, with 8 nucleotides matching TRBD1. V shed 0 bases, J shed 7 bases, and the junction held 8 bases outside the gene matches. The CDR3 runs to 15 residues. CDR1 and CDR2 from the germline V gene are SGHDT and YYEEEE. In DNA, the CDR3 is TGTGCCAGCAGCTTGGGCAGGGGGCGAGTCTTTGGCTACACCTTC. It codes for CASSLGRGRVFGYTF.

This rearrangement joins TRBV6-6 to TRBJ2-1; D possibly corresponds to TRBD2 (7 bases). CDR3 length: 16 residues. Trimming cost V 6 bases and J 0 bases, with 15 bases left between them. Germline lookup yields CDR1 MNHNY and CDR2 SVGAGI (reference sequence). The CDR3, as DNA: TGTGCCAGCAGCCGGGGGGCGGTCCACTCCTACAATGAGCAGTTCTTC. Its translation is CASSRGAVHSYNEQFF.

J is TRBJ2-3 and V is TRBV5-1, with 9 positions matching TRBD1. This CDR3 is 15 amino acids long. Unmatched junction bases numbered 7, after V lost 4 bases and J lost 4 bases. Per the germline V gene, CDR1 is SGHRS and CDR2 is YFSETQ. CDR3 DNA sequence: TGCGCCAGCAGCCAGGGACAGGGTGCACCAGATACGCAGTATTTT. It encodes CASSQGQGAPDTQYF.

The chain links TRBV6-6 to TRBJ1-1, with D possibly TRBD1 on 5 matching bases. Trimming removed 2 bases from V and 6 bases from J, with 7 bases in between. Germline assignment: CDR1 MNHNY and CDR2 SVGAGI (reference sequence). The length of the CDR3 is 12 residues. The DNA of the CDR3 is TGTGCCAGCAGTTACAAAGGGGCTGAAGCTTTCTTT. Its protein product is CASSYKGAEAFF.

The V gene is TRBV5-1, the J gene TRBJ2-5; the match to TRBD2 covers 8 bases. The CDR3 extends over 16 amino acids. V lost 2 bases and J lost 0; bases outside the gene matches: 6. The germline V gene encodes CDR1 SGHRS and CDR2 YFSETQ. The CDR3 coding sequence is TGCGCCAGCAGCTTTGGACGGGGGGGCCACCAAGAGACCCAGTACTTC. It codes for CASSFGRGGHQETQYF.

The chain links TRBV2 to TRBJ1-2; 7 positions agree with TRBD1. The CDR3 has 14 amino acids. The V gene's germline CDR1 is SNHLY and CDR2 FYNNEI. The junction had 6 bases not matched to a gene; V was cut back by 8 bases and J by 0 bases. As DNA, the CDR3 is TGTGCCAGCGGAGGGACAGACGCTAACTATGGCTACACCTTC. Translating it yields CASGGTDANYGYTF. The full variable domain, in which reference TRBV2 and TRBJ1-2 provide the parts outside the CDR3, is EPEVTQTPSHQVTQMGQEVILRCVPISNHLYFYWYRQILGQKVEFLVSFYNNEISEKSEIFDDQFSVERPDGSNFTLKIRSTKLEDSAMYFCASGGTDANYGYTFGSGTRLTVV.